A selection of T cell receptor beta chains follows, all from one sample in a study of blood T cell dynamics during melanoma immunotherapy. Assay: immunoSEQ multiplex PCR; the TCRdb copy retains only in-frame clones and omits some. In the table there are approximately 7,600 clones, under 90% of which are singletons. Material: blood, obtained from a patient treated with checkpoint blockade. The receptor source for this set is a human donor with melanoma. Both conserved end residues are part of each CDR3. D genes are given only for firm matches. The size of a clone is reported for some rows only, either as once, few or many, or as a class for expanded clones.

V	J	length	size	D	DNA	CDR3
TRBV4-2	TRBJ1-6	18	.	.	TGTGCCAGCAGCCACGGCAGCCTAACTCCGGGGTATAATTCACCCCTCCACTTT	CASSHGSLTPGYNSPLHF
TRBV2	TRBJ1-1	15	large	TRBD1	TGTGCCAGCAGCTCACAGGGGGCGCGGGGGACTGAAGCTTTCTTT	CASSSQGARGTEAFF
TRBV7-9	TRBJ1-2	14	once	.	TGTGCCAGCAGCTTAGCGGGCCGGGAAGGCGGCTACACCTTC	CASSLAGREGGYTF
TRBV23-1	TRBJ2-6	17	.	.	TGCGCCAGCAGTGCTCGGGGGGCCCCCTCTGGGGCCAACGTCCTGACTTTC	CASSARGAPSGANVLTF
TRBV18	TRBJ1-1	15	few	.	TGTGCCAGCTCACCATCGGTCTCGGGGAGCACTGAAGCTTTCTTT	CASSPSVSGSTEAFF
TRBV27	TRBJ1-2	13	once	.	TGTGCCAGCAGTTTGGGCAATAACTATGGCTACACCTTC	CASSLGNNYGYTF
TRBV6-5	TRBJ1-2	12	.	TRBD1	TGTGCCAGCAGCCGTGACAGGGCTGGCTACACCTTC	CASSRDRAGYTF
TRBV5-6	TRBJ1-3	17	.	.	TGTGCCAGCAGCCAACTCCTCCGCGGGACCTCTGGAAACACCATATATTTT	CASSQLLRGTSGNTIYF
TRBV25-1	TRBJ2-5	14	.	TRBD2	TGTGCCAGTGGACTAGCGGGATTCCAAGAGACCCAGTACTTC	CASGLAGFQETQYF
TRBV6-5	TRBJ2-7	15	.	TRBD1	TGTGCCAGCAGTTACCGCCGGGACAGCTCCTACGAGCAGTACTTC	CASSYRRDSSYEQYF
TRBV19	TRBJ1-2	16	.	.	TGTGCCAGTACGCCCGGGACACCAACTTCGATCTATGGCTACACCTTC	CASTPGTPTSIYGYTF
TRBV28	TRBJ1-5	15	.	TRBD1	TGTGCCAGCAGTTTCTACAGGGGGAGCAATCAGCCCCAGCATTTT	CASSFYRGSNQPQHF
TRBV5-1	TRBJ2-7	13	few	.	TGCGCCAGCAGCTTGGGGACACCCTACGAGCAGTACTTC	CASSLGTPYEQYF
TRBV6-1	TRBJ2-6	15	.	.	TGTGCCAGCAGTGAAGACAGCTCTGGGGCCAACGTCCTGACTTTC	CASSEDSSGANVLTF
TRBV30	TRBJ1-1	11	.	.	TGTGCCTGGAGTGTAGGCACTGAAGCTTTCTTT	CAWSVGTEAFF
TRBV6-1	TRBJ2-3	16	.	TRBD2	TGTGCCAGCAGTGGATTAGCGGGGGGCGGCACAGATACGCAGTATTTT	CASSGLAGGGTDTQYF
TRBV30	TRBJ2-6	12	.	.	TGTGCCTGGAGTACTGGGGCCAACGTCCTGACTTTC	CAWSTGANVLTF
TRBV6-5	TRBJ2-7	16	.	.	TGTGCCAGCAGTTACTCTTTCTCCAGGAGCTCCTACGAGCAGTACTTC	CASSYSFSRSSYEQYF
TRBV7-9	TRBJ1-1	15	.	.	TGTGCCAGCAGCTTACTTGGCAGCTTGAACACTGAAGCTTTCTTT	CASSLLGSLNTEAFF
TRBV7-9	TRBJ1-3	11	.	.	TGTGCCAGCAGTTCTGGAAACACCATATATTTT	CASSSGNTIYF
TRBV19	TRBJ2-3	16	.	TRBD2	TGTGCCAGTAGTATCGAGGCTAGCGGGAGCACAGATACGCAGTATTTT	CASSIEASGSTDTQYF
TRBV10-3	TRBJ2-5	15	.	.	TGTGCCATCAAAGGTACCGGACAGTCGCAAGAGACCCAGTACTTC	CAIKGTGQSQETQYF
TRBV7-2	TRBJ2-1	18	.	TRBD2	TGTGCCAGCAGCATTTGGGGCGTGATTAGCGGGAGGGGCAATGAGCAGTTCTTC	CASSIWGVISGRGNEQFF
TRBV5-8	TRBJ1-2	14	.	.	TGTGCCAGCAGCTTGGTCGAACAGCTCAATGGCTACACCTTC	CASSLVEQLNGYTF
TRBV2	TRBJ2-7	12	.	.	TGTGCCAGCAGTTATACCTCCTACGAGCAGTACTTC	CASSYTSYEQYF
TRBV11-2	TRBJ1-2	14	.	TRBD1	TGTGCCAGCAGCCGGGACAGGGGAGACTATGGCTACACCTTC	CASSRDRGDYGYTF
TRBV4-1	TRBJ2-7	15	.	TRBD1	TGCGCCAGCAGCCCAGACCCAGGGGGCACTTACGAGCAGTACTTC	CASSPDPGGTYEQYF
TRBV6-1	TRBJ1-1	16	.	.	TGTGCCAGCAGTGAAGCGTATCAGCGGCAGAACACTGAAGCTTTCTTT	CASSEAYQRQNTEAFF
TRBV10-2	TRBJ1-1	15	.	.	TGCGCCAGCAGTGAGTCTGGGGCTCCCGGGGCTGAAGCTTTCTTT	CASSESGAPGAEAFF
TRBV4-3	TRBJ1-5	13	.	.	TGCGCCAGCAGCCAAGTACGGGGCCAGCCCCAGCATTTT	CASSQVRGQPQHF
TRBV5-5	TRBJ2-5	16	.	.	TGTGCCAGCAGCCCCCGGGTCGATCCCTCGGTGGGGACCCAGTACTTC	CASSPRVDPSVGTQYF
TRBV5-4	TRBJ2-1	14	.	.	TGTGCCAGCAGCTTGTCCGGGACCTCACTCGAGCAGTTCTTC	CASSLSGTSLEQFF
TRBV2	TRBJ1-3	17	.	TRBD1	TGTGCCAGCAGCCTGTTTTGGGACAGGTCCTCTGGAAACACCATATATTTT	CASSLFWDRSSGNTIYF
TRBV2	TRBJ2-3	16	.	.	TGTGCCAGCAGTGAGCGATCAGGCCCCGTAAGAGATACGCAGTATTTT	CASSERSGPVRDTQYF
TRBV7-9	TRBJ1-2	15	.	TRBD1	TGTGCCAGCAGCCCGAGGACAGGGGTTAACTATGGCTACACCTTC	CASSPRTGVNYGYTF
TRBV2	TRBJ1-5	12	few	.	TGTGCCAGCCGGCAGGGTCAACAGCCCCAGCATTTT	CASRQGQQPQHF
TRBV30	TRBJ1-1	11	.	TRBD1	TGTGCCTGGGGGGGACAGGAGAAGGCTTTCTTT	CAWGGQEKAFF
TRBV5-4	TRBJ1-1	11	.	.	TGTGCCAGCAGCCTCAACACTGAAGCTTTCTTT	CASSLNTEAFF
TRBV19	TRBJ1-1	16	.	TRBD1	TGTGCCAGTAGTGACGCGACAGGGGGCATGCGGACTGAAGCTTTCTTT	CASSDATGGMRTEAFF
TRBV5-1	TRBJ1-1	13	.	.	TGCGCCAGCAGCTTGGACGGGGACACTGAAGCTTTCTTT	CASSLDGDTEAFF
TRBV5-8	TRBJ1-5	13	.	.	TGTGCCAGCAGCCTAGGGAACGATCAGCCCCAGCATTTT	CASSLGNDQPQHF
TRBV4-2	TRBJ2-7	19	.	TRBD2	TGTGCCAGCAGCCACCGGACTAGCGGGGGGTTCCCCGACTCCTACGAGCAGTACTTC	CASSHRTSGGFPDSYEQYF
TRBV7-9	TRBJ1-3	16	few	TRBD1	TGTGCCAGCAGCCTTCGACAGGGGTCATCTGGAAACACCATATATTTT	CASSLRQGSSGNTIYF
TRBV7-9	TRBJ2-2	14	.	.	TGTGCCAGCAGCTTATTATCAAACACCGGGGAGCTGTTTTTT	CASSLLSNTGELFF
TRBV30	TRBJ1-3	15	.	.	TGTGCCTGGAGGGTAGGCAGTCTCTCTGGAAACACCATATATTTT	CAWRVGSLSGNTIYF
TRBV4-1	TRBJ1-5	19	.	TRBD1	TGCGCCAGCAGCCAGGACACAGGGGGCAGGAGAATGAGCAATCAGCCCCAGCATTTT	CASSQDTGGRRMSNQPQHF
TRBV27	TRBJ1-5	14	.	TRBD1	TGTGCCAGCAGTCTCCAGACAGGGGATCAGCCCCAGCATTTT	CASSLQTGDQPQHF
TRBV6-1	TRBJ1-5	17	.	.	TGTGCCAGCAGTGAACTTCTAACAGCAGAGTCGGGTCAGCCCCAGCATTTT	CASSELLTAESGQPQHF
TRBV7-8	TRBJ1-2	12	.	.	TGTGCCAGCAGCCCGGACAACTATGGCTACACCTTC	CASSPDNYGYTF
TRBV27	TRBJ2-7	14	.	.	TGTGCCAGCAGTTTATCGAGGGGCATCCACGAGCAGTACTTC	CASSLSRGIHEQYF
TRBV6-1	TRBJ1-1	14	.	TRBD1	TGTGCCAGCAGCCAGACAGGGGCAGGCACTGAAGCTTTCTTT	CASSQTGAGTEAFF
TRBV5-6	TRBJ1-2	16	.	.	TGTGCCAGCAGCCCTTACGGACCGTCCAGTTATTATGGCTACACCTTC	CASSPYGPSSYYGYTF
TRBV5-6	TRBJ1-6	13	.	.	TGTGCCAGCAGCTTGTATTATAATTCACCCCTCCACTTT	CASSLYYNSPLHF
TRBV29-1	TRBJ2-5	12	once	TRBD1	TGCAGCGGCGGACAGGGAATCGAGACCCAGTACTTC	CSGGQGIETQYF